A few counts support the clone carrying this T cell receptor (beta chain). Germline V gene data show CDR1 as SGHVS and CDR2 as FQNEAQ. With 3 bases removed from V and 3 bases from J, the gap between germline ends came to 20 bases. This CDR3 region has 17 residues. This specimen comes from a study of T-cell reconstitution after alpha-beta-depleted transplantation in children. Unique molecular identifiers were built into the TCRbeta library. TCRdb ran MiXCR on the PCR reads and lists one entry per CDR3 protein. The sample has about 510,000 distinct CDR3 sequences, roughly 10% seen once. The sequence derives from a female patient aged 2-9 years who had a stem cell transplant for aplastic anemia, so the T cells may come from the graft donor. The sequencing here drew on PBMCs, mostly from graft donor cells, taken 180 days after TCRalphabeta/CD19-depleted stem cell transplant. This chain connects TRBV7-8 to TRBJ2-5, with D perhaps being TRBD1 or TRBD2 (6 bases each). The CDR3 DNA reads TGTGCCAGCAGCTTCCTTAGGGGGGAAGGGGCCAAAGAGACCCAGTACTTC. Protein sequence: CASSFLRGEGAKETQYF.